A single sample gave rise to the 32 T cell receptor beta chains below, sequenced in a study of blood T cell repertoires in COVID-19. Clones were read by immunoSEQ multiplex PCR, and TCRdb kept only the in-frame ones, dropping some. The table lists more than 60,000 clones, around 67% of them singletons. Sequencing was done on a sample of peripheral blood. The origin of the receptors is a human donor with acute or convalescent COVID-19. The donor label of this sample is uncertain.

This clone showed up just a few times. The CDR3 loop reads CASSVRQVRYTF. Here the CDR3 DNA reads TGTGCCAGCAGCGTACGACAGGTGCGCTACACCTTC. The chain couples TRBV5-8 to TRBJ1-2, with a tentative D call TRBD1 (6 bases). V lost 4 bases and J 9 bases, leaving 13 bases between the germline ends. The CDR3 has 12 amino acids. Germline CDR1 and CDR2: SGHTS and YDEGEE. Supplemented by reference TRBV5-8 and TRBJ1-2, the full variable domain reads EAGVTQSPTHLIKTRGQQATLRCSPISGHTSVYWYQQALGLGLQFLLWYDEGEERNRGNFPPRFSGRQFPNYSSELNVNALELEDSALYLCASSVRQVRYTFGSGTRLTVV.

This clone was seen many times. The genes are TRBV18 and TRBJ2-5, with D possibly TRBD2 on 6 matching bases. Germline lookup yields CDR1 KGHSH and CDR2 LQKENI. The CDR3 is 14 residues long. With 1 base removed from V and 5 bases from J, the gap between germline ends came to 11 bases. CDR3 protein: CASSPLEGGETQYF. The CDR3 DNA is TGTGCCAGCTCACCACTCGAAGGAGGGGAGACCCAGTACTTC.

The chain has TRBV7-9 and TRBJ1-2; D is unresolved. V lost 3 bases and J lost 3, with 5 bases in between. This CDR3 is 12 amino acids long. Germline V CDR1 and CDR2: SEHNR, FQNEAQ (reference sequence). The CDR3 protein is CASSFADYGYTF. The DNA for the CDR3 is TGTGCCAGCAGCTTCGCAGACTATGGCTACACCTTC. Full variable domain (outside the CDR3, taken from reference TRBV7-9 and TRBJ1-2): DTGVSQNPRHKITKRGQNVTFRCDPISEHNRLYWYRQTLGQGPEFLTYFQNEAQLEKSRLLSDRFSAERPKGSFSTLEIQRTEQGDSAMYLCASSFADYGYTFGSGTRLTVV.

The rearrangement uses TRBV2 and TRBJ2-1; maybe TRBD1 (7 bases). Per germline, CDR1 SNHLY and CDR2 FYNNEI. V gave up 5 bases and J gave up 9 bases, with 23 bases separating them. The CDR3 contains 16 residues. CDR3 nucleotides: TGTGCCAGCAGTTCGCTGCGGGACAGTACGGAAGGTGAGCAGTTCTTC. Its protein is CASSSLRDSTEGEQFF.

The rearrangement links TRBV2 to TRBJ2-2, with a possible D match to TRBD2 (5 bases). Trimming left V 5 bases short and J 0 bases short, with 10 bases between. This CDR3 is built from 15 residues. Germline CDR1 is SNHLY and CDR2 is FYNNEI. For the CDR3, the DNA is TGTGCCAGCAGTTTTAGCGTACCGAACACCGGGGAGCTGTTTTTT. Protein: CASSFSVPNTGELFF.

The chain has TRBV27 and TRBJ1-1; the D gene is possibly TRBD1 (6 bases). The germline CDR1 and CDR2 sequences are MNHEY and SMNVEV (reference sequence). This CDR3 contains 14 residues. V was clipped by 5 bases and J by 3 bases, with 13 bases between them. CDR3 DNA: TGTGCCAGCAGTCTCTGGGGGGGCGACACTGAAGCTTTCTTT. Protein sequence: CASSLWGGDTEAFF.

The V and J genes are TRBV2 and TRBJ2-1; TRBD2 matches at 10 bases. CDR1 is SNHLY, CDR2 FYNNEI, per germline. The CDR3 spans 15 residues. The V segment lost 4 bases and the J segment 7 bases; nucleotides outside the gene matches: 7. DNA of the CDR3: TGTGCCAGCAGTGGGTGGCTAGCGGGAGAGAATGAGCAGTTCTTC. Its protein is CASSGWLAGENEQFF.

The DNA for the CDR3 is TGTGCCTCTTCCCTGGGGGCAGGCATAAATGAAAAACTGTTTTTT. Translating it yields CASSLGAGINEKLFF. The rearrangement uses TRBV10-3 and TRBJ1-4, with D possibly being TRBD1 (6 bases). Germline values: CDR1 ENHRY, CDR2 SYGVKD. CDR3 length: 15 residues. V lost 11 bases and J lost 5, with 21 bases in between.

The V and J genes are TRBV5-1 and TRBJ2-5; D not certain. Germline loops: CDR1 SGHRS, CDR2 YFSETQ. V lost 4 bases and J 2 bases, leaving 15 bases between the germline ends. The CDR3 has 15 amino acids. DNA of the CDR3: TGCGCCAGCAGCCCCTGGGCAGGTTTACAAGAGACCCAGTACTTC. Translation gives CASSPWAGLQETQYF.

CDR3 loop: CASSSTGLGTEAFF. CDR3 nucleotides: TGCGCCAGCAGCTCGACAGGGCTCGGAACTGAAGCTTTCTTT. The V and J genes are TRBV5-1 and TRBJ1-1; 7 bases map to TRBD1. This CDR3 contains 14 residues. V shed 3 bases, J shed 5 bases, and the junction held 7 bases outside the gene matches. Germline CDR1 reads SGHRS; CDR2 reads YFSETQ.

V is TRBV5-1 and J is TRBJ2-1; 9 positions agree with TRBD2. The CDR3 sequence is 16 residues long. Trimming took 0 bases from V and 2 from J; bases not matched to a gene: 3. Germline V gene sequence: CDR1 SGHRS, CDR2 YFSETQ. Here the CDR3 DNA reads TGCGCCAGCAGCTTGGAGGCTAGCGGGACCTACAATGAGCAGTTCTTC. It encodes CASSLEASGTYNEQFF.

The J gene is TRBJ1-2, the V gene TRBV27, with 9 bases that match TRBD1. CDR3 size: 16 residues. Germline assignment: CDR1 MNHEY and CDR2 SMNVEV (reference sequence). V lost 3 bases, J lost 4 bases, and 9 bases stayed unmatched. The CDR3 is CASSLGPGQGFYGYTF. The CDR3 region has the DNA TGTGCCAGCAGTTTGGGTCCGGGACAGGGATTCTATGGCTACACCTTC.

This clone was observed a few times. The chain recombines TRBV4-1 with TRBJ1-2; the match to TRBD1 covers 7 bases. The CDR3 has 14 residues. V was pared by 4 bases and J by 1 base, with 3 bases of the junction left unmatched. Germline V gene data show CDR1 as MGHRA and CDR2 as YSYEKL. The chain's CDR3 is CASSPGQFNYGYTF. The CDR3 DNA follows: TGCGCCAGCAGCCCGGGACAGTTTAACTATGGCTACACCTTC.

CDR3: CASSTTGGREKLFF. The DNA for the CDR3 is TGTGCCAGTAGTACGACAGGGGGCCGTGAAAAACTGTTTTTT. This chain connects TRBV19 to TRBJ1-4; the match to TRBD1 covers 10 bases. The CDR3 sequence is 14 residues long. The germline gives CDR1 LNHDA, CDR2 SQIVND (reference sequence). The V gene end was trimmed by 4 bases and the J gene end by 7 bases; junction bases not matched to a gene: 3.

The chain couples TRBV28 to TRBJ1-5; D unclear. Germline V gene sequence: CDR1 MDHEN, CDR2 SYDVKM. The CDR3 runs to 13 residues. The V gene lost 2 bases and the J gene lost 4 bases, with 6 bases spanning the gap. The chain's CDR3 is CASSLIPNQPQHF. In nucleotides, the CDR3 is TGTGCCAGCAGTTTAATCCCTAATCAGCCCCAGCATTTT.

This clone was seen more than once but under ten times. The V and J genes are TRBV18 and TRBJ2-5, with 9 bases matching TRBD1. The CDR3 contains 16 residues. Per the germline V gene, CDR1 is KGHSH and CDR2 is LQKENI. V trimming: 0 bases; J trimming: 5 bases; junction bases outside the gene matches: 7. CDR3 amino acids: CASSPPRRQGEETQYF. The CDR3 region has the DNA TGTGCCAGCTCACCACCGAGGAGACAGGGGGAGGAGACCCAGTACTTC.

In its sample, this clone was seen a few times. This chain links TRBV19 with TRBJ2-1; 15 bases agree with TRBD2. This CDR3 spans 15 amino acids. J lost 4 bases, V lost 9 bases, and 4 bases had no gene match. CDR1 and CDR2 from the germline V gene are LNHDA and SQIVND (reference sequence). The CDR3 nucleotides read TGTGCCAGCAGGACTAGCGGGAGGGTGTACAATGAGCAGTTCTTC. Translation gives CASRTSGRVYNEQFF.

The chain carries TRBV5-1 and TRBJ2-1, with TRBD1 matching 9 bases. J lost 3 bases, V lost 0 bases, and 4 bases had no gene match. CDR1 is SGHRS and CDR2 is YFSETQ in the germline V gene. The CDR3 contains 16 residues. The DNA of the CDR3 is TGCGCCAGCAGCTTGGGGGACAGGGTACGCTACAATGAGCAGTTCTTC. This encodes CASSLGDRVRYNEQFF. Supplemented by reference TRBV5-1 and TRBJ2-1, the full variable domain reads KAGVTQTPRYLIKTRGQQVTLSCSPISGHRSVSWYQQTPGQGLQFLFEYFSETQRNKGNFPGRFSGRQFSNSRSEMNVSTLELGDSALYLCASSLGDRVRYNEQFFGPGTRLTVL.

This sequence joins TRBV5-6 and TRBJ2-7; D might be TRBD2 (5 bases). V gave up 2 bases and J gave up 0 bases, with 9 bases separating them. The CDR3 is 14 amino acids. In germline, CDR1 is SGHDT, CDR2 YYEEEE. The CDR3 region has the DNA TGTGCCAGCAGCTTCGGGGTGAGCTCCTACGAGCAGTACTTC. It specifies CASSFGVSSYEQYF.

This clone occurred once. V and J are TRBV30 and TRBJ2-3, with TRBD1 as a possible D gene (5 bases). The CDR3 length is 14 residues. The germline gives CDR1 GTSNPN, CDR2 SVGIG (reference sequence). The V end lost 0 bases, the J end lost 2 bases, and 9 bases lay between the germline ends. For the CDR3, the DNA is TGTGCCTGGAGTGTAGGGGAAAACACAGATACGCAGTATTTT. Protein product: CAWSVGENTDTQYF.

CDR3 amino acids: CASSRESSISGANVLTF. The CDR3 DNA sequence: TGTGCCAGTAGTAGGGAGAGCTCCATCTCTGGGGCCAACGTCCTGACTTTC. The V call is TRBV19, the J call TRBJ2-6, with D possibly matching TRBD2 (5 bases). Trimming removed 4 bases from V and 0 bases from J, with 13 bases in between. Germline V gives CDR1 LNHDA, CDR2 SQIVND (reference sequence). The CDR3 is 17 residues long.

V gene TRBV30 combines with J gene TRBJ1-4; 7 bases fit TRBD1. This CDR3 has 14 amino acids. The V and J ends lost 3 bases and 3 bases, in that order; junction bases with no gene match: 4. Germline values: CDR1 GTSNPN, CDR2 SVGIG (reference sequence). CDR3: CAWSRTGANEKLFF. The CDR3 nucleotides read TGTGCCTGGAGCAGGACAGGAGCTAATGAAAAACTGTTTTTT.

The rearrangement joins TRBV10-1 to TRBJ2-1; 9 bases match TRBD1. J was trimmed by 9 bases and V by 8 bases; bases with no gene match: 5. The CDR3 contains 12 residues. CDR1 and CDR2 (germline): WNHNN, SYGVQD (reference sequence). The CDR3 loop is CASWDREGEQFF. CDR3 sequence (DNA): TGCGCCAGCTGGGACAGGGAAGGTGAGCAGTTCTTC.

The chain has TRBV6-6 and TRBJ2-7; D is unclear. Germline CDR1 MNHNY, CDR2 SVGAGI (reference sequence). The CDR3 totals 11 residues. V was cut by 6 bases and J by 7 bases, with 10 bases left in between. This chain's CDR3 is CASREASEQYF. CDR3 bases: TGTGCCAGCAGAGAGGCGTCGGAGCAGTACTTC.

The V call is TRBV6-6, the J call TRBJ2-1; no clear D gene. The V gene lost 6 bases and the J gene lost 7 bases, with 10 bases spanning the gap. The CDR3 sequence is 12 residues long. Looked up from germline, CDR1 is MNHNY and CDR2 is SVGAGI (reference sequence). CDR3 bases: TGTGCCAGCAGCCGTAGCCAAAATGAGCAGTTCTTC. This gives the protein CASSRSQNEQFF.

The chain recombines TRBV28 with TRBJ2-1; D is undetermined. V lost 8 bases, J lost 8 bases, and 7 bases lay in between. CDR1 is MDHEN and CDR2 is SYDVKM in the germline V gene. CDR3 length: 10 amino acids. The CDR3 sequence: CASRGHEQFF. The CDR3 bases are TGTGCCAGCCGAGGCCATGAGCAGTTCTTC.

Only a few counts were recorded for this clone. The chain recombines TRBV14 with TRBJ2-2; 10 bases align to TRBD1. This CDR3 is 16 amino acids long. The J segment lost 1 base and the V segment lost 1 base, leaving 0 bases of the junction unmatched. Germline CDR1 is SGHDN and CDR2 is FVKESK. CDR3 region: CASSQGDRGNTGELFF. The DNA for the CDR3 is TGTGCCAGCAGCCAAGGGGACAGGGGGAACACCGGGGAGCTGTTTTTT.

The V and J genes are TRBV28 and TRBJ1-1, with TRBD1 matching over 7 bases. The CDR3 length is 15 residues. Losses at the gene ends were 3 bases for V and 0 bases for J; bases not matched to a gene: 4. Per the germline V gene, CDR1 is MDHEN and CDR2 is SYDVKM. CDR3 sequence: CASSLPGQLNTEAFF. The CDR3 coding sequence is TGTGCCAGCAGTTTGCCGGGACAGTTGAACACTGAAGCTTTCTTT. Using reference TRBV28 and TRBJ1-1 for the parts outside the CDR3, the full variable domain is DVKVTQSSRYLVKRTGEKVFLECVQDMDHENMFWYRQDPGLGLRLIYFSYDVKMKEKGDIPEGYSVSREKKERFSLILESASTNQTSMYLCASSLPGQLNTEAFFGQGTRLTVV.

V usage is TRBV15 and J usage is TRBJ1-4; D possibly corresponds to TRBD1 (5 bases). CDR3 length: 16 residues. Germline V gives CDR1 LNHNV, CDR2 YYDKDF (reference sequence). Trimming took off 4 bases at V and 6 bases at J, with 18 bases between the two ends. CDR3 DNA sequence: TGTGCCACCAGCAAGAACCGGGACTTGGTTTATGAAAAACTGTTTTTT. Translated, it gives CATSKNRDLVYEKLFF.

The J gene is TRBJ2-3, the V gene TRBV10-3, with D unclear. Germline V gene sequence: CDR1 ENHRY, CDR2 SYGVKD. The CDR3 extends over 12 amino acids. Trimming pared 2 bases from V and 6 bases from J, leaving 6 bases between. This chain's CDR3 is CAISETEDTQYF. CDR3 coding DNA: TGTGCCATCAGTGAGACGGAGGATACGCAGTATTTT.

The V gene is TRBV3-1 (or the pseudogene TRBV3-2), the J gene TRBJ2-7; tentative D call: TRBD1 (7 bases). The germline V gene has CDR1 LGHDT and CDR2 YNNKEL (reference sequence). The CDR3 loop spans 13 amino acids. The CDR3 here is CASSRQGGLDVEV. In DNA form, the CDR3 reads TGTGCCAGCAGCCGCCAGGGGGGCCTGGATGTAGAGGTC.

This clone was detected a few times. The rearrangement joins TRBV28 to TRBJ1-6, with D unclear. Per germline, CDR1 MDHEN and CDR2 SYDVKM. The CDR3 spans 13 residues. V was pared by 8 bases and J by 8 bases, with 13 bases between. CDR3 in DNA: TGTGCCAGCTGTTGGGCTTCACATTCACCCCTCCACTTT. This sequence encodes CASCWASHSPLHF.